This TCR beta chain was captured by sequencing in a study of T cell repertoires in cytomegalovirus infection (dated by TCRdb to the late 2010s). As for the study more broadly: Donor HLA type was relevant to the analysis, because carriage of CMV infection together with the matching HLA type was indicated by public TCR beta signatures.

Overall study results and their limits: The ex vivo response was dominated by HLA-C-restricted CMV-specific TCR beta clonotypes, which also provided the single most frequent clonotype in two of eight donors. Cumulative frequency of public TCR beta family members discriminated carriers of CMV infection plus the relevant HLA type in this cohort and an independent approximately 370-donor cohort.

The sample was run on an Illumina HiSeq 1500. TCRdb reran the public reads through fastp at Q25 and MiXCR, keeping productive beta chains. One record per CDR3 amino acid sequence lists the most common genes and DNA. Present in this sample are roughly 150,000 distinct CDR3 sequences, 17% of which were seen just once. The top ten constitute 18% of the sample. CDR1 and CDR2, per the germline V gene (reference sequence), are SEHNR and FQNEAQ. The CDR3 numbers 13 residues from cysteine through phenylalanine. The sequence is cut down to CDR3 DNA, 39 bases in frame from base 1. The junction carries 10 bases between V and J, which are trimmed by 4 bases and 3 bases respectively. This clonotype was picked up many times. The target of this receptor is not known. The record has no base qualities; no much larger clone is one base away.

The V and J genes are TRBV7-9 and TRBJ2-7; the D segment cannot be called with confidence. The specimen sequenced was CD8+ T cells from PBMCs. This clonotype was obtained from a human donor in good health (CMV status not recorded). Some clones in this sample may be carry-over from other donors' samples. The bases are TGTGCCAGCAGCTCCCCCTCAAGCTACGAGCAGTACTTC. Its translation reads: CASSSPSSYEQYF.